This T cell receptor (beta chain) emerged from a study of shared clonotypes between healthy human individuals. Study summary: Each donor had three CD4 naive, three CD4 memory, two CD8 naive and one CD8 memory plate.

Into CD45RA+ naive and CD45RA-negative memory subsets, the CD4+ cells were split. Under the authors' procedure: From ImmunoSEQ came sequences covering only the junction and carrying no quality scores, so filtering differed. The data were produced by immunoSEQ multiplex PCR, yet TCRdb's version contains in-frame clones alone and is incomplete. The DNA gave D and trimming, while V, J and clone size come from that table. The sample gives just over 2,000,000 clones, around 95% of which show up once; 0.1% to 0.15% is in the top ten. The V end lost 5 bases, the J end lost 14 bases, and 21 bases lay between the germline ends. CDR3 length: 13 amino acids. The germline V gene encodes CDR1 SGHTA and CDR2 FQGTGA.

The specimen was naive CD4+ T cells sorted from blood. Subset in this sample: CD45RA+ positively selected. The rearrangement links TRBV7-3 to TRBJ1-2, with TRBD1 as a possible D gene (5 bases). The clonotype comes from a man younger than 35 in good health. This CDR3 reads CASSPWGADFQTF. CDR3 bases: TGTGCCAGCAGCCCATGGGGCGCCGACTTTCAAACCTTC. Together with reference TRBV7-3 and TRBJ1-2, the CDR3 gives the full variable domain: GAGVSQTPSNKVTEKGKYVELRCDPISGHTALYWYRQSLGQGPEFLIYFQGTGAADDSGLPNDRFFAVRPEGSVSTLKIQRTERGDSAVYLCASSPWGADFQTFGSGTRLTVV.